These T cell receptor beta chains were read from a single sample in a study of shared clonotypes between healthy human individuals. Sequencing was performed with immunoSEQ multiplex PCR; in TCRdb, only in-frame clones are kept and a portion is missing. Among fewer than 500,000 clones listed, about 80% were seen once. Sample: PBMCs. The receptors shown here come from a woman in her thirties or forties in good health. Some clones in this sample may be carry-over from other donors' samples. Each CDR3 is given with its conserved first and last residue. A D gene is named only where the DNA matches it firmly. Clone size appears in some rows only: once, few, many, or a class for an expanded clone.

d_gene	v_gene	j_gene	abundance	CDR3nt	CDR3aa
NA	TRBV7-3	TRBJ2-3	once	TGTGCCAGCAGCTCCTACGGGACAGATACGCAGTATTTT	CASSSYGTDTQYF
NA	TRBV28	TRBJ1-6	NA	TGTGCCAGCAGTTCCGGATCTCTCAGCTCCTATAATTCACCCCTCCACTTT	CASSSGSLSSYNSPLHF
NA	TRBV7-9	TRBJ2-3	NA	TGTGCCAGCAGCTCAAGGCGCCAGATCCACACAGATACGCAGTATTTT	CASSSRRQIHTDTQYF
NA	TRBV30	TRBJ2-7	few	TGTGCCTGGAGTGCCTCCGGGACATCAGGAGAGCAGTACTTC	CAWSASGTSGEQYF
TRBD1	TRBV11-3	TRBJ2-2	NA	TGTGCCAGCAGCTTATGGTCCGGGACAGCCAACACCGGGGAGCTGTTTTTT	CASSLWSGTANTGELFF
TRBD2	TRBV7-7	TRBJ2-1	once	TGTGCTAGCAGCTTAGCGGGAGGAACTGACAATGAGCAGTTCTTC	CASSLAGGTDNEQFF
NA	TRBV30	TRBJ2-1	NA	TGTGCCTGGAGTGTACGTCAGGGCCGCAACTCCTACAATGAGCAGTTCTTC	CAWSVRQGRNSYNEQFF
TRBD2	TRBV18	TRBJ2-1	NA	TGTGCCAGCTCCGCCACTAGCGGGAGTCCCCATGAGCAGTTCTTC	CASSATSGSPHEQFF
TRBD1	TRBV5-8	TRBJ2-3	NA	TGTGCCAGCAGCTTTTGGACAGGCTCTAGCACAGATACGCAGTATTTT	CASSFWTGSSTDTQYF
TRBD1	TRBV11-1	TRBJ2-5	NA	TGTGCCAGCAGCCCAGGGACAGGGTCCCCCCTGGAGCAGTACTTC	CASSPGTGSPLEQYF
NA	TRBV21-1	TRBJ1-1	NA	TGTGCCAGCACCAATACCCAGGGGGTTGGTTTATCGAACATGAACACTGAAGCTTTCTTT	CASTNTQGVGLSNMNTEAFF
NA	TRBV7-3	TRBJ1-3	NA	TGTGCCAGCAGCTTAACGGGAGGGGTTGGAAACACCATATATTTT	CASSLTGGVGNTIYF
NA	TRBV5-1	TRBJ2-3	NA	TGCGCCAGCAGTTCCCAGGGTGGGGGAGGTACAGATACGCAGTATTTT	CASSSQGGGGTDTQYF
NA	TRBV6-1	TRBJ1-1	NA	TGTGCCAGCAGTGAAACAGAGAACACTGAAGCTTTCTTT	CASSETENTEAFF
TRBD1	TRBV18	TRBJ1-3	NA	TGTGCCAGCTCACTTTCCGGACAGGGGGCTGGAAACACCATATATTTT	CASSLSGQGAGNTIYF
NA	TRBV30	TRBJ2-2	many	TGTGCCTGGAGTGTCAAGGAGTGGAACACCGGGGAGCTGTTTTTT	CAWSVKEWNTGELFF
NA	TRBV4-3	TRBJ2-5	NA	TGCGCCAGCAGCCAAGAAGGTCGGGGAACCCAAGAGACCCAGTACTTC	CASSQEGRGTQETQYF
TRBD2	TRBV28	TRBJ2-5	NA	TGTGCCAGCACTAGCGGGGGGGAGACCCAGTACTTC	CASTSGGETQYF
NA	TRBV7-6	TRBJ2-3	NA	TGTGCCAGCAGCCTACTGATTCAGAAGCGAGATACGCAGTATTTT	CASSLLIQKRDTQYF
TRBD2	TRBV11-2	TRBJ2-7	NA	TGTGCCAGCAGCTTAGATCGGGGGAGGGGCGGCTACGAGCAGTACTTC	CASSLDRGRGGYEQYF
NA	TRBV5-1	TRBJ2-7	NA	TGCGCCAGCAGCTTGGACAGCTACTCCTACGAGCAGTACTTC	CASSLDSYSYEQYF
TRBD1	TRBV18	TRBJ2-3	once	TGTGCCAGCTCACCTCCGGGACAGGGCTCCATCTTT	CASSPPGQGSIF
NA	TRBV2	TRBJ2-7	once	TGTGCCAGCAGTCGGGTGGGCTCCTACGAGCAGTACTTC	CASSRVGSYEQYF
NA	TRBV19	TRBJ1-5	NA	TGTGCCAGTAGTTCGGGTCAGGGTCAGCCCCAGCATTTT	CASSSGQGQPQHF
NA	TRBV15	TRBJ2-5	few	TGTGCCACCAGCAGAGATATTCGGCCCGAGGGGACCCAGTACTTC	CATSRDIRPEGTQYF
NA	TRBV7-2	TRBJ2-3	NA	TGTGCCAGCAGCCCCCTGTCGAACACAGATACGCAGTATTTT	CASSPLSNTDTQYF
TRBD2	TRBV4-1	TRBJ2-3	NA	TGCGCCACTTCGCCTCTAGCGGGAGTTGGAGATACGCAGTATTTT	CATSPLAGVGDTQYF
TRBD1	TRBV18	TRBJ1-1	few	TGTGCCAGCTCACCACTGGGACAGGGGGCGACTGAAGCTTTCTTT	CASSPLGQGATEAFF
TRBD1	TRBV27	TRBJ2-7	NA	TGTGCCAGCAGGCTGACAGGGGGCAGAGAGCAGTACTTC	CASRLTGGREQYF
NA	TRBV7-2	TRBJ2-3	NA	TGTGCCAGCAGCTTATCGAGGTCGGATACGCAGTATTTT	CASSLSRSDTQYF
NA	TRBV2	TRBJ2-7	few	TGTGCCAGCAGTGGTCCCTCCTACGAGCAGTACTTC	CASSGPSYEQYF
NA	TRBV5-5	TRBJ2-5	once	TGTGCCAGCAGCTTGGAGCTATCACTCACCCAGTACTTC	CASSLELSLTQYF
TRBD1	TRBV7-2	TRBJ2-3	many	TGTGCCAGCAGCTTAAGGACAGGTTCAGATACGCAGTATTTT	CASSLRTGSDTQYF
TRBD2	TRBV11-3	TRBJ2-1	NA	TGTGCCAGCAGCCGGACTAGCGGGAGGCATGAGCAGTTCTTC	CASSRTSGRHEQFF
NA	TRBV7-6	TRBJ1-1	NA	TGTGCCAGCAGCCTAAACCGAAACGCTGAAGCTTTCTTT	CASSLNRNAEAFF
NA	TRBV19	TRBJ2-2	NA	TGTGCCAGTAGTATCCAGCCGATGAACACCGCCGGGGAGCTGTTTTTT	CASSIQPMNTAGELFF
NA	TRBV21-1	TRBJ2-7	NA	TGTCCTACTCTAGCGGGTTTAGAAGACGAGCAGTACTTC	CPTLAGLEDEQYF